This T cell receptor (beta chain) comes out of a study of T-cell memory formation after mild COVID-19. Notes on the study in general: CD4/CD8 balance held among clones contracting day 15 to 85, and later expanders leaned CD4+.

V gave up 4 bases and J gave up 2 bases; unmatched junction bases: 6. The germline V gene has CDR1 SGHRS and CDR2 YFSETQ. CDR3 length equals 15 residues. TCRdb used MiXCR to reprocess the 5' RACE reads, holding one entry per CDR3 protein. The sample has a few hundred thousand distinct CDR3 sequences, 25% to 30% seen once. Concerning this clonotype: Antigen: not known.

The rearrangement links TRBV5-1 to TRBJ2-3, with 8 nucleotides matching TRBD2. The clonotype comes from an adult woman who had mild COVID-19 (a few samples of this study predate the infection). Cell type and time point are not known. The sequenced material came from PBMCs or a T cell subset sorted from them (not recorded which). DNA for the CDR3: TGCGCCAGCAGCGAACGGGGGGGCCTCACAGATACGCAGTATTTT. Amino acids: CASSERGGLTDTQYF.